This T cell receptor (beta chain) was observed in a study of blood T cell repertoires in COVID-19. Study background: PBMCs, B-cell-depleted T cells, or T cells were the source of the cDNA or gDNA that made up the material.

The V gene's germline CDR1 is SGHRS and CDR2 YFSETQ. CDR3 length equals 12 residues. V was shortened by 0 bases and J by 8 bases, with 8 bases between the two germline ends. Per the study methods: Amplification of reference gene primers was used by the study to estimate nucleated cell counts. Assay used: immunoSEQ multiplex PCR; TCRdb lists only in-frame clones, some missing. That table is the source of V, J and clone size, and D and trimming were worked out from the DNA. The sample has about 120,000 clones, 81% seen once; the top ten hold roughly 1.5%. The chain combines TRBV5-1 with TRBJ1-1; no definite D call. Sample: peripheral blood. This clonotype was obtained from a man between 45 and 60 years old with acute or convalescent COVID-19. This CDR3 reads CASSLELGEAFF. The CDR3 DNA follows: TGCGCCAGCAGCTTGGAACTCGGGGAAGCTTTCTTT.